The present TCR beta chain was sequenced within a study of blood T cell repertoires in COVID-19. Study summary: COVID-19 samples collected from the United States, Italy and Spain covered acute and convalescent phases.

Profiled with immunoSEQ multiplex PCR; TCRdb holds only in-frame clones, not every one. The repertoire holds about 73,000 clones, with around 83% as singletons. The CDR3 consists of 14 residues. Per germline, CDR1 LNHDA and CDR2 SQIVND (reference sequence). The trim removed 3 bases at V and 2 bases at J, leaving 2 bases unmatched. This clonotype was sampled from a woman aged 60-75 years with acute or convalescent COVID-19. The chain combines TRBV19 with TRBJ2-3; TRBD1 agrees at 7 bases. Sequenced sample: peripheral blood. This CDR3 is CASSMGQITDTQYF. DNA for the CDR3: TGTGCCAGTAGTATGGGACAGATCACAGATACGCAGTATTTT.